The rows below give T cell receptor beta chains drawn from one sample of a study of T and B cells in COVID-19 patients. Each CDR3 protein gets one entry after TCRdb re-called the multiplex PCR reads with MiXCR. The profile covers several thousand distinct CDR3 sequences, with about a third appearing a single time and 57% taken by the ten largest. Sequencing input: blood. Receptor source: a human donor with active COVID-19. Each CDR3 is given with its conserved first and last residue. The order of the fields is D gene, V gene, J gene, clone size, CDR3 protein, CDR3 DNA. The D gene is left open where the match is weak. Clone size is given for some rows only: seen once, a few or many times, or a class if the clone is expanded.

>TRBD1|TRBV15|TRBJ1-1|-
CATSPRGRTEAFF
TGTGCCACCAGTCCCAGGGGGCGGACTGAAGCTTTCTTT
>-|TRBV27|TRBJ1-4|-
CASSIVTAGGGKLFF
TGTGCCAGCAGTATTGTCACGGCGGGGGGCGGAAAACTGTTTTTT
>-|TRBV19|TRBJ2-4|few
CASSIVAQTLAKNIQYF
TGTGCCAGTAGTATAGTCGCGCAGACCCTAGCCAAAAACATTCAGTACTTC
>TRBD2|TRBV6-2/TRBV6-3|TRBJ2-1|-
CASSYSGLAGVYNEQFF
TGTGCCAGCAGTTACTCGGGACTAGCGGGAGTCTACAATGAGCAGTTCTTC
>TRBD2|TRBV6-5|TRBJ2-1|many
CASSGLAGGSYNEQFF
TGTGCCAGCTCTGGACTAGCGGGAGGGTCCTACAATGAGCAGTTCTTC
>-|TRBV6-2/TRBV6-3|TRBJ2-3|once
CASSYGLARGGTDTQYF
TGTGCCAGCAGTTACGGGCTAGCGAGAGGAGGTACAGATACGCAGTATTTT
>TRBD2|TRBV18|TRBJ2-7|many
CATRTSASYEQYF
TGTGCCACCCGGACTAGCGCTTCCTACGAGCAGTACTTC
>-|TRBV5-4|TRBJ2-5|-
CASSVVVAQETQYF
TGTGCCAGCAGCGTTGTAGTGGCTCAAGAGACCCAGTACTTC
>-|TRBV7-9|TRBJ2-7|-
CASSLEGKGEQYF
TGTGCCAGCAGCTTAGAGGGGAAAGGCGAGCAGTACTTC
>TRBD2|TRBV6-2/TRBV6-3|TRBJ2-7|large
CASRSGTDHLRQYF
TGTGCCAGCAGAAGCGGGACGGACCACCTCAGGCAGTACTTC
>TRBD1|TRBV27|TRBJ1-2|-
CASSAAGTGDYGYTF
TGTGCCAGCAGTGCAGCCGGGACAGGGGATTATGGCTACACCTTC
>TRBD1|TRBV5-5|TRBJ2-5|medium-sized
CASSLQGATETQYF
TGTGCCAGCAGCTTACAGGGGGCAACTGAGACCCAGTACTTC
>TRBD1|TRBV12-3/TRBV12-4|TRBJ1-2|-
CASSFVTGAQNYGYTF
TGTGCCAGCAGTTTTGTAACAGGGGCGCAGAACTATGGCTACACCTTC
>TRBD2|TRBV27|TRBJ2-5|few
CASSLGGPGLAGQETQYF
TGTGCCAGCAGTTTAGGGGGCCCGGGACTAGCGGGCCAAGAGACCCAGTACTTC
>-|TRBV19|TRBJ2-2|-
CASSISLVVTGELFF
TGTGCCAGTAGTATAAGTCTAGTGGTCACCGGGGAGCTGTTTTTT
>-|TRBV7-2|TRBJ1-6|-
CASSLVQDSPLHF
TGTGCCAGCAGCTTAGTCCAGGATTCACCCCTCCACTTT
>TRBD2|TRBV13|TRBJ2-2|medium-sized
CASSLGLAGVRTGELFF
TGTGCCAGCAGCTTGGGTCTAGCGGGAGTACGGACCGGGGAGCTGTTTTTT
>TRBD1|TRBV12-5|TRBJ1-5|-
CASGLEGGGNQPQHF
TGTGCTAGTGGTTTGGAAGGGGGCGGCAATCAGCCCCAGCATTTT
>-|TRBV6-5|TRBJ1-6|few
CASSSGRINNSPLHF
TGTGCCAGCAGTTCTGGACGGATTAATAATTCACCCCTCCACTTT
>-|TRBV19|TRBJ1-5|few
CASKGTGTRMLPQHF
TGTGCCAGTAAGGGAACCGGGACGAGGATGTTGCCCCAGCATTTT
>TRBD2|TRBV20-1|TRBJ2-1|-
CSAAPIAGTYNEQFF
TGCAGTGCCGCCCCCATAGCGGGGACCTACAATGAGCAGTTCTTC
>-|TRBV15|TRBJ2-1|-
CATSRDPAGNNEQFF
TGTGCCACCAGCAGAGATCCGGCGGGAAACAATGAGCAGTTCTTC
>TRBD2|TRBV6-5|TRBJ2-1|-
CASSSFLGTRHNEQFF
TGTGCCAGCAGTTCTTTCCTCGGGACTAGACACAATGAGCAGTTCTTC
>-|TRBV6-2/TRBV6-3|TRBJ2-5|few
CASSYFPKVAVYQETQYF
TGTGCCAGCAGTTACTTCCCCAAAGTAGCGGTGTACCAAGAGACCCAGTACTTC
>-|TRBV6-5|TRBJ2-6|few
CASRTGGSGANVLTF
TGTGCCAGCAGGACTGGGGGGTCTGGGGCCAACGTCCTGACTTTC
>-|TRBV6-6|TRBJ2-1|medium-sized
CASSSFGGEAGEQFF
TGTGCCAGCAGTTCATTTGGGGGAGAGGCGGGGGAGCAGTTCTTC
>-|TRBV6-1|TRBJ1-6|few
CASSELENSPLHF
TGTGCCAGCAGTGAATTGGAGAATTCACCCCTCCACTTT
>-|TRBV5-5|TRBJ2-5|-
CASSTEGETQYF
TGCGCCAGCAGCACGGAGGGGGAGACCCAGTACTTC
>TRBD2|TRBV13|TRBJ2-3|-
CASSSWELSGGAPDTQYF
TGTGCCAGCAGCTCCTGGGAGCTGAGCGGGGGGGCCCCAGATACGCAGTATTTT
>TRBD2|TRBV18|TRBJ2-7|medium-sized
CASSPSGREHYEQYF
TGTGCCAGCTCACCCTCGGGGAGGGAACACTACGAGCAGTACTTC
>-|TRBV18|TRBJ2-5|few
CASSRYQETQYF
TGTGCCAGCTCAAGGTACCAAGAGACCCAGTACTTC
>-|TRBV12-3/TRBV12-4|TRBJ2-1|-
CASSISSYNEQFF
TGTGCCAGCAGTATAAGCTCCTACAATGAGCAGTTCTTC